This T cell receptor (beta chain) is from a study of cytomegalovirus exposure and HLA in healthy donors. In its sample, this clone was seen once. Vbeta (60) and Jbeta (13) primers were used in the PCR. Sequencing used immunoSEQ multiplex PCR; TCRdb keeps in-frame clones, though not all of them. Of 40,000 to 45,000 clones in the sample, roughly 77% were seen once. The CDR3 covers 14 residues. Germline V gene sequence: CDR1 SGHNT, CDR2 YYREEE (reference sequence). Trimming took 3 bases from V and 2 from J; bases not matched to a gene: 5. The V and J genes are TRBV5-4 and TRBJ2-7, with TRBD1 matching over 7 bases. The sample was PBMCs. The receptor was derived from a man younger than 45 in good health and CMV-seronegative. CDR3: CASSSKTGTYEQYF. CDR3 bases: TGTGCCAGCAGCTCGAAGACAGGGACCTACGAGCAGTACTTC.